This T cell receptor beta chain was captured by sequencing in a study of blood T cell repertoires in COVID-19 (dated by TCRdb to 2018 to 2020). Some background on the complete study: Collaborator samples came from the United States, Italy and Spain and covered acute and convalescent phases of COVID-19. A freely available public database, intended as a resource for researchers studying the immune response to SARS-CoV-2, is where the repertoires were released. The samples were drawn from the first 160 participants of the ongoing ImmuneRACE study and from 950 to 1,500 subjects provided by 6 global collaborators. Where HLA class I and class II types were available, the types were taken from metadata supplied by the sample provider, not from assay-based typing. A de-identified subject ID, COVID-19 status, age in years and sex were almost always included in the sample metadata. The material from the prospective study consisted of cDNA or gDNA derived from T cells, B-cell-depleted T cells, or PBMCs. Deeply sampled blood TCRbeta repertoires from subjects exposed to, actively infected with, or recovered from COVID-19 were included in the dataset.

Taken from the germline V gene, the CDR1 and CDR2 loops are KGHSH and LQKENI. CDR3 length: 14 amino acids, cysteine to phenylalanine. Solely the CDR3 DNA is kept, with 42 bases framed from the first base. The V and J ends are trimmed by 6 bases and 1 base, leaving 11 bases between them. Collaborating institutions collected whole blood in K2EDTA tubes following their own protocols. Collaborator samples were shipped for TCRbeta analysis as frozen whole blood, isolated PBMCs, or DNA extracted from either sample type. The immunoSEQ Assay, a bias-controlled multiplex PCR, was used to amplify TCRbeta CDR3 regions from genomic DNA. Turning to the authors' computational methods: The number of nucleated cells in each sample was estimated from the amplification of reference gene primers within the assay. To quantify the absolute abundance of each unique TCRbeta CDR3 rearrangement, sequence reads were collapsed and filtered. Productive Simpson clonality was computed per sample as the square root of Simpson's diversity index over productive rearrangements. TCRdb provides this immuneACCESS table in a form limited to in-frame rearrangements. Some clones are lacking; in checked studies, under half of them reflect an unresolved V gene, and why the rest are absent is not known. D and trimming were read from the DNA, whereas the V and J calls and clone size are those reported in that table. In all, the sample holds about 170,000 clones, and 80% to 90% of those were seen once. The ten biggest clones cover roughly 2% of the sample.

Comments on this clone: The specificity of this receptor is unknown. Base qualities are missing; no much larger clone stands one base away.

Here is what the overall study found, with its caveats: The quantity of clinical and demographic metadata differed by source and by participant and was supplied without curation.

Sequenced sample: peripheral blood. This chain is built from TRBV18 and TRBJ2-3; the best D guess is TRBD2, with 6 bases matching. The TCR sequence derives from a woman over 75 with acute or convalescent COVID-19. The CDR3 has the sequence CASSVPGGTDTQYF. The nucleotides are TGTGCCAGCTCCGTCCCGGGGGGCACAGATACGCAGTATTTT.